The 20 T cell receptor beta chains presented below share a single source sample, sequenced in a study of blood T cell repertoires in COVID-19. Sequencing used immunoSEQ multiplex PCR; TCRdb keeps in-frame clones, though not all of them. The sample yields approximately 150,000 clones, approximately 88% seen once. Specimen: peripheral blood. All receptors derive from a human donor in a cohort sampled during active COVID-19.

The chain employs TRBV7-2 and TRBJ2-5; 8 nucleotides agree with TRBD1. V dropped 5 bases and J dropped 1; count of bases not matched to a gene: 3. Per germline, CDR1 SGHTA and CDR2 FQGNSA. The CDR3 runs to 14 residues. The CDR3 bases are TGTGCCAGCAGCCCCGGGACAGGCCAAGAGACCCAGTACTTC. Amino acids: CASSPGTGQETQYF.

CDR3 DNA: TGTGCCAGCAGTTTTAGTCCGGGACAGGGGAACACTGAAGCTTTCTTT. This codes for CASSFSPGQGNTEAFF. The chain uses TRBV7-9 and TRBJ1-1, with 9 bases identical to TRBD1. V lost 6 bases, J lost 1 base, and 9 bases stayed unmatched. Germline CDR1 is SEHNR and CDR2 is FQNEAQ (reference sequence). The CDR3 is 16 residues long.

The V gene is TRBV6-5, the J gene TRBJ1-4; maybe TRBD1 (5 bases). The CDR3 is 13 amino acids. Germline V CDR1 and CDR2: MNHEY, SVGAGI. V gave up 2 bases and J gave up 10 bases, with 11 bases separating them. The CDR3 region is CASSYGRAGKLFF. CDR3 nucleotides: TGTGCCAGCAGTTACGGCAGGGCCGGAAAACTGTTTTTT.

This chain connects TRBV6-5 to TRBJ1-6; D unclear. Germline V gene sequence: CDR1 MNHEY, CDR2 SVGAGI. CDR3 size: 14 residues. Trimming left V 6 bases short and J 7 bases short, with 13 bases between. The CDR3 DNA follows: TGTGCCAGCAGGAGAGGGCCATTCAATTCACCCCTCCACTTT. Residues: CASRRGPFNSPLHF.

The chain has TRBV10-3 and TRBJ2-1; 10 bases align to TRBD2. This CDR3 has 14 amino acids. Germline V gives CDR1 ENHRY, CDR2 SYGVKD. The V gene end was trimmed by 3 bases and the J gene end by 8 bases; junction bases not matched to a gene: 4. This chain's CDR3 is CAISDRSGGDEQFF. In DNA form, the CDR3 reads TGTGCCATCAGTGATAGGAGCGGGGGGGATGAGCAGTTCTTC.

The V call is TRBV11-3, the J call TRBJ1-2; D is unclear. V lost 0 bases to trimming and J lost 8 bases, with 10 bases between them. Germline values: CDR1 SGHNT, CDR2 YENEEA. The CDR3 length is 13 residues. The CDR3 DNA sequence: TGTGCCAGCAGCTTAGAATCGGGGAGAGGCTACACCTTC. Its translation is CASSLESGRGYTF.

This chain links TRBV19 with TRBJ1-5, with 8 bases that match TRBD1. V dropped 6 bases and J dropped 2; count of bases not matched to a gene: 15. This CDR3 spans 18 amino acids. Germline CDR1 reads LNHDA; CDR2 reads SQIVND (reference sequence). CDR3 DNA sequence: TGTGCCAGTAGCCGACCCAGACAGGGGCCAGGGGGCAATCAGCCCCAGCATTTT. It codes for CASSRPRQGPGGNQPQHF.

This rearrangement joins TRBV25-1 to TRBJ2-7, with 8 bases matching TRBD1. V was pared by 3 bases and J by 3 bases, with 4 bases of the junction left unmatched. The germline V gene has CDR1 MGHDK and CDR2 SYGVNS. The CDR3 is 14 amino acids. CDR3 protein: CASSDWTGSYEQYF. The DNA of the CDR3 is TGTGCCAGCAGTGACTGGACAGGGAGCTACGAGCAGTACTTC.

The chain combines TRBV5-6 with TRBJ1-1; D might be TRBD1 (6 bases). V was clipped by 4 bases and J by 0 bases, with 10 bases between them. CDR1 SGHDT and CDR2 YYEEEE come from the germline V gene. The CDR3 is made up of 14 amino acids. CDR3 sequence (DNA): TGTGCCAGCAGCGGGGGCCCGATGAACACTGAAGCTTTCTTT. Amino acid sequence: CASSGGPMNTEAFF. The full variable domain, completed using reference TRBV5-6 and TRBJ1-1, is DAGVTQSPTHLIKTRGQQVTLRCSPKSGHDTVSWYQQALGQGPQFIFQYYEEEERQRGNFPDRFSGHQFPNYSSELNVNALLLGDSALYLCASSGGPMNTEAFFGQGTRLTVV.

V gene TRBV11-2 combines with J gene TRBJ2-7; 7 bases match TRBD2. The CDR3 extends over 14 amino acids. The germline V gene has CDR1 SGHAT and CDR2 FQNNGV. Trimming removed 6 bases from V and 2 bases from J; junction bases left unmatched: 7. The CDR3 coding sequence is TGTGCCAGCAGTCCCCCCGGGACTACCTACGAGCAGTACTTC. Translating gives CASSPPGTTYEQYF. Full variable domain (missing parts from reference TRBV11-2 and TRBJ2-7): EAGVAQSPRYKIIEKRQSVAFWCNPISGHATLYWYQQILGQGPKLLIQFQNNGVVDDSQLPKDRFSAERLKGVDSTLKIQPAKLEDSAVYLCASSPPGTTYEQYFGPGTRLTVT.

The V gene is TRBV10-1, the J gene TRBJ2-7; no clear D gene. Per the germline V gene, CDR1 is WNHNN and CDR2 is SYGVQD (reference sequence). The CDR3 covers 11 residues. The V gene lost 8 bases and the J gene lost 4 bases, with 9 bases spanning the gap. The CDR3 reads CASRPRYEQYF. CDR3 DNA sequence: TGCGCCAGCCGCCCGAGATACGAGCAGTACTTC.

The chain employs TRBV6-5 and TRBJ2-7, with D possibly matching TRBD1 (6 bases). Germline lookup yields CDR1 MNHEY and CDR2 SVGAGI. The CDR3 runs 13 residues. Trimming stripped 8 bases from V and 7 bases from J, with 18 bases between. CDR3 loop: CASGGGHTREQYF. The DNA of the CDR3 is TGTGCCAGCGGGGGCGGACACACTAGAGAGCAGTACTTC.

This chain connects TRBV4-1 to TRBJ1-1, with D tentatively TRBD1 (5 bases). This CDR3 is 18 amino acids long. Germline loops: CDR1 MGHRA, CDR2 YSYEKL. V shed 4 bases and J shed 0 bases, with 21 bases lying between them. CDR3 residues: CASSLHRRMGPMNTEAFF. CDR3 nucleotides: TGCGCCAGCAGCCTTCACCGCCGGATGGGGCCCATGAACACTGAAGCTTTCTTT.

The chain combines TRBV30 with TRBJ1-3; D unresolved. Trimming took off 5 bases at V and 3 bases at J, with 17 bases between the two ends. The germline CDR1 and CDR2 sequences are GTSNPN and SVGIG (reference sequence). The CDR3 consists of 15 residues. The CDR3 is CAWALGRVHGNTIYF. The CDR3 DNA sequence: TGTGCCTGGGCCCTAGGGAGAGTTCATGGAAACACCATATATTTT.

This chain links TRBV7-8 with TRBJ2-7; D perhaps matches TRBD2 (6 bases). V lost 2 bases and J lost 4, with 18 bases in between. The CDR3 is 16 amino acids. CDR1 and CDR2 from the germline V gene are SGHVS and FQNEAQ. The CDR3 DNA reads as TGTGCCAGCAGCTTAAAATCGCGGGGTGGAGGGTACGAGCAGTACTTC. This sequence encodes CASSLKSRGGGYEQYF.

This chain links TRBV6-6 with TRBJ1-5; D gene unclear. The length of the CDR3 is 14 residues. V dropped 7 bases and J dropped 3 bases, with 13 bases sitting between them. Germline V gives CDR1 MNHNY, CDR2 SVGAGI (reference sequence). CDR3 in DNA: TGTGCCAGCAAGACGACCGGGGACAATCAGCCCCAGCATTTT. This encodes CASKTTGDNQPQHF.

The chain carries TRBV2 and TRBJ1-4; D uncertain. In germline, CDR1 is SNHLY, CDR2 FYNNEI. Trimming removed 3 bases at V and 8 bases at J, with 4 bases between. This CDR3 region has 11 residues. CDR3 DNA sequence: TGTGCCAGCAGTGAGAGGGAAAAACTGTTTTTT. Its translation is CASSEREKLFF.

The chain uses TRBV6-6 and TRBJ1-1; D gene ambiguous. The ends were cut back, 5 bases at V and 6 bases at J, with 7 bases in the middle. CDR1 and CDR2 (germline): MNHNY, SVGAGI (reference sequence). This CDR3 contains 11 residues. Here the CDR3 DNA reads TGTGCCAGCAGTCTCGCGGCTGAAGCTTTCTTT. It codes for CASSLAAEAFF.

CDR3 sequence: CASSPSGGEQETQYF. CDR3 nucleotides: TGCGCCAGCAGCCCCTCGGGAGGGGAGCAAGAGACCCAGTACTTC. V and J are TRBV5-1 and TRBJ2-5; TRBD2 matches at 8 bases. Germline V gene lookup returns CDR1 SGHRS and CDR2 YFSETQ. CDR3 length equals 15 residues. The trim removed 4 bases at V and 2 bases at J, leaving 7 bases unmatched.

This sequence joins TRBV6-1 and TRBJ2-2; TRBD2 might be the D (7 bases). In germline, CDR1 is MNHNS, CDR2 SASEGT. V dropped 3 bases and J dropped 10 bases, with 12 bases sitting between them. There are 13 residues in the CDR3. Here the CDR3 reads CASSESGGSELFF. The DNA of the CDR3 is TGTGCCAGCAGTGAGTCGGGGGGCTCGGAGCTGTTTTTT.